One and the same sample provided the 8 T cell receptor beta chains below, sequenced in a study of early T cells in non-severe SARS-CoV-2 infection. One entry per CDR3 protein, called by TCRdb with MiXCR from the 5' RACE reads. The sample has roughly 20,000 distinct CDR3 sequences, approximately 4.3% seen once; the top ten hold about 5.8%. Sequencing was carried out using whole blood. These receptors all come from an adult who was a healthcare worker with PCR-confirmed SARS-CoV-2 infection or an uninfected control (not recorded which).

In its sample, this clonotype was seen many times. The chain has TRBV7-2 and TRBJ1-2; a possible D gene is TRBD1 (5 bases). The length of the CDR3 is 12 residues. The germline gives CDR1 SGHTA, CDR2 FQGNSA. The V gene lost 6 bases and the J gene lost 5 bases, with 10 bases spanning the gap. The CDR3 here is CASRETGYGYTF. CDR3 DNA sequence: TGTGCCAGCAGGGAAACAGGATATGGCTACACCTTC. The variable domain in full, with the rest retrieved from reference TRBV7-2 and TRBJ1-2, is GAGVSQSPSNKVTEKGKDVELRCDPISGHTALYWYRQSLGQGLEFLIYFQGNSAPDKSGLPSDRFSAERTGGSVSTLTIQRTQQEDSAVYLCASRETGYGYTFGSGTRLTVV.

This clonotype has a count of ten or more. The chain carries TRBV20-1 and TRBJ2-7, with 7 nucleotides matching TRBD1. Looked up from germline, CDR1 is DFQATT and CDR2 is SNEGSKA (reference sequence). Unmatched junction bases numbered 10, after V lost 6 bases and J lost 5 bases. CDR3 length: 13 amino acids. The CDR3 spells CSAGAGGVDEQYF. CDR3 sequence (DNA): TGCAGTGCAGGGGCAGGGGGTGTGGACGAGCAGTACTTC.

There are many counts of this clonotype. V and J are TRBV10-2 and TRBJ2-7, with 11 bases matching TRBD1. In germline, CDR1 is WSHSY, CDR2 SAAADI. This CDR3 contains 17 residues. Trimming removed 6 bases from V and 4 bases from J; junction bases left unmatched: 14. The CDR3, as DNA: TGCGCCAGCAGCGACGGACAGGGGGCCAACGTAGGTTACGAGCAGTACTTC. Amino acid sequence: CASSDGQGANVGYEQYF.

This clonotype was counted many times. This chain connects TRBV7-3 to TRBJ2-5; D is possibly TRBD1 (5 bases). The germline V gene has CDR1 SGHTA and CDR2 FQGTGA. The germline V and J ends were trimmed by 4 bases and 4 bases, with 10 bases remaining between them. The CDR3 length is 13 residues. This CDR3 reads CASSSGFGETQYF. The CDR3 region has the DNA TGTGCCAGCAGCTCAGGGTTTGGAGAGACCCAGTACTTC. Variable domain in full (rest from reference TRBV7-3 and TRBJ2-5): GAGVSQTPSNKVTEKGKYVELRCDPISGHTALYWYRQSLGQGPEFLIYFQGTGAADDSGLPNDRFFAVRPEGSVSTLKIQRTERGDSAVYLCASSSGFGETQYFGPGTRLLVL.

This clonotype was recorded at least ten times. The CDR3 protein is CASSTVDTDTQYF. DNA for the CDR3: TGTGCCAGCAGCACAGTCGACACAGATACGCAGTATTTT. The rearrangement links TRBV11-2 to TRBJ2-3; unclear D gene. This CDR3 is built from 13 residues. V lost 5 bases and J 2 bases, leaving 8 bases between the germline ends. Germline V gives CDR1 SGHAT, CDR2 FQNNGV.

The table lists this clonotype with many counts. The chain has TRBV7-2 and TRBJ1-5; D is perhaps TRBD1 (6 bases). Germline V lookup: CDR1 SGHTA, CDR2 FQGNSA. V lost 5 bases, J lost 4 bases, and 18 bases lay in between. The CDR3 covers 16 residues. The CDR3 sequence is CASSPMTGWGNQPQHF. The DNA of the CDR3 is TGTGCCAGCAGCCCCATGACAGGTTGGGGGAATCAGCCCCAGCATTTT.

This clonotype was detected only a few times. CDR3 protein: CASSGLMGQRSYEQYF. CDR3 DNA: TGTGCCAGCAGCGGACTGATGGGACAGCGATCCTACGAGCAGTACTTC. This chain joins TRBV7-9 and TRBJ2-7; 7 bases match TRBD1. The CDR3 is 16 amino acids. Per germline, CDR1 SEHNR and CDR2 FQNEAQ (reference sequence). J lost 1 base, V lost 5 bases, and 11 bases had no gene match.

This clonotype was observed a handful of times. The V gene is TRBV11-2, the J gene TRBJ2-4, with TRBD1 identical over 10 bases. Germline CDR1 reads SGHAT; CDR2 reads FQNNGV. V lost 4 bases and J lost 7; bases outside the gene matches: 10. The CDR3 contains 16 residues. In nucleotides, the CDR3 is TGTGCCAGCAGCTCAGGGACAGGGGTACTAAGGAACATTCAGTACTTC. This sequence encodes CASSSGTGVLRNIQYF.